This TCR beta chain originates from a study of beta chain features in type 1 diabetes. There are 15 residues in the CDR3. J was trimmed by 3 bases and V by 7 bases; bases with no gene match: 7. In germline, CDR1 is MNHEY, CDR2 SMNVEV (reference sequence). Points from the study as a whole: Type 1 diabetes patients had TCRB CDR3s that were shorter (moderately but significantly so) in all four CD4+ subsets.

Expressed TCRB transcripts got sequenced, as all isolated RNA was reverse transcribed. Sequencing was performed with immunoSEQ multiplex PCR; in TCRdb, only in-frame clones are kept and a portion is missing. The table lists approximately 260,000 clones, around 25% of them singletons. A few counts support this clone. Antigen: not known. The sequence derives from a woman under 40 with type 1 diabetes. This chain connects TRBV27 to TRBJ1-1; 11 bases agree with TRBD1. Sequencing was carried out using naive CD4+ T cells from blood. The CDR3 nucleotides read TGTGCCAGCACCAGGACAGGGGGCGCGTACACTGAAGCTTTCTTT. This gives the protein CASTRTGGAYTEAFF.